This T cell receptor beta chain stems from a study of blood T cell repertoires in COVID-19. Study-level information: Samples representing acute and convalescent COVID-19 were sourced from the United States, Italy and Spain. PBMCs, B-cell-depleted T cells, or T cells provided the cDNA or gDNA that made up the material.

Germline-derived CDR1 and CDR2 are SGDLS and YYNGEE. Deletions cut 4 bases from V and 6 bases from J, with 17 bases between. The CDR3 is 15 amino acids. Under the authors' procedure: Researchers report that nucleated cell counts were estimated from reference gene primer amplification. Sequencing used immunoSEQ multiplex PCR; TCRdb keeps in-frame clones, though not all of them. For V, J and clone size, that table is used; D and trimming come from the DNA. The repertoire includes 200,000 to 250,000 clones, less than 85% of them detected once, and less than 7% sits in the top ten. Sequencing used peripheral blood. This sequence joins TRBV9 and TRBJ2-1, with unresolved D. The clonotype was recovered from a woman between 65 and 79 years old with acute or convalescent COVID-19. The CDR3 coding sequence is TGTGCCAGCAGCCTATCATTCGCCCCGAGCAATGAGCAGTTCTTC. It codes for CASSLSFAPSNEQFF.